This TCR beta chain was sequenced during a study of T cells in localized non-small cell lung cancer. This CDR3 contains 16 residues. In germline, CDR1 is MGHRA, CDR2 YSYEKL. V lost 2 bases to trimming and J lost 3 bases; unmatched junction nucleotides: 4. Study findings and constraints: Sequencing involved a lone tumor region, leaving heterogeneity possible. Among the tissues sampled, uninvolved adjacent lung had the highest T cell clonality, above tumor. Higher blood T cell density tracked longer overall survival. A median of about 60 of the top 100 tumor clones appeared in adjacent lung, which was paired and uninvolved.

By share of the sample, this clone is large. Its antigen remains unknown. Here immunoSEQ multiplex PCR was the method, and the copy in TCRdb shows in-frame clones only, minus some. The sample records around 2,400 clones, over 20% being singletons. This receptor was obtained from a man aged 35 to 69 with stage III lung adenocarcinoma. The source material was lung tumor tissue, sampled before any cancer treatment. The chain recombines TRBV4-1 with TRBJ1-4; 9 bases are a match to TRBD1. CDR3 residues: CASSQLTGGPNEKLFF. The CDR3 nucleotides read TGCGCCAGCAGCCAACTTACAGGGGGCCCTAATGAAAAACTGTTTTTT.